This passage covers 29 T cell receptor beta chains from one sample sequenced in a study of T-cell memory formation after mild COVID-19. TCRdb fed the 5' RACE reads into MiXCR, producing one record per CDR3 protein. The sample includes some 130,000 distinct CDR3 sequences, less than 6.5% of them seen just once. The sequenced sample was PBMCs or a T cell subset sorted from them (not recorded which). All receptors derive from an adult woman who had mild COVID-19 (a few samples of this study predate the infection). Cell type and time point are not known.

This chain connects TRBV7-2 to TRBJ2-7; TRBD2 matches at 7 bases. CDR1 is SGHTA, CDR2 FQGNSA, per germline. The V and J ends lost 4 bases and 3 bases, in that order; junction bases with no gene match: 6. The CDR3 covers 14 residues. The CDR3 region has the DNA TGTGCCAGCAGCTCCCAGCGGGACGTCTACGAGCAGTACTTC. The encoded protein is CASSSQRDVYEQYF. The variable domain in full, with the rest retrieved from reference TRBV7-2 and TRBJ2-7, is GAGVSQSPSNKVTEKGKDVELRCDPISGHTALYWYRQSLGQGLEFLIYFQGNSAPDKSGLPSDRFSAERTGGSVSTLTIQRTQQEDSAVYLCASSSQRDVYEQYFGPGTRLTVT.

This clonotype has only a few counts. The genes are TRBV30 and TRBJ1-1, with a tentative D call TRBD1 (6 bases). Between the trimmed V and J ends, which lost 3 bases and 5 bases, there was a span of 16 bases. The CDR3 totals 14 residues. From germline, CDR1 is GTSNPN and CDR2 SVGIG (reference sequence). The CDR3 DNA reads as TGTGCCTGGAGCAGGGGTCAGGGAAGGACTGAAGCTTTCTTT. Its translation is CAWSRGQGRTEAFF.

The rearrangement uses TRBV20-1 and TRBJ2-3; D not certain. Trimming cost V 5 bases and J 2 bases, with 8 bases left between them. The CDR3 is 12 residues long. Germline V gene sequence: CDR1 DFQATT, CDR2 SNEGSKA (reference sequence). The CDR3 loop is CSAATNTDTQYF. As DNA, the CDR3 is TGCAGTGCTGCAACAAACACAGATACGCAGTATTTT.

This chain connects TRBV4-1 to TRBJ2-5; D is perhaps TRBD1 or TRBD2 (6 bases each). This CDR3 has 16 residues. CDR1 MGHRA and CDR2 YSYEKL come from the germline V gene. V was pared by 4 bases and J by 1 base, with 16 bases between. DNA of the CDR3: TGCGCCAGCAGCCTGCAAGGGGGGTCTACCCAAGAGACCCAGTACTTC. It is translated as CASSLQGGSTQETQYF.

This clonotype came up a few times. J is TRBJ1-5 and V is TRBV7-3; 9 nucleotides match TRBD1. CDR1 and CDR2 from the germline V gene are SGHTA and FQGTGA. There are 14 residues in the CDR3. The J segment lost 4 bases and the V segment lost 4 bases, leaving 2 bases of the junction unmatched. In DNA form, the CDR3 reads TGTGCCAGCAGCTCCGGGACAGGGAATCAGCCCCAGCATTTT. Translated, it gives CASSSGTGNQPQHF.

The sample holds many counts of this clonotype. J is TRBJ2-3 and V is TRBV20-1, with 8 nucleotides matching TRBD2. V lost 6 bases and J lost 5; bases outside the gene matches: 10. There are 14 residues in the CDR3. Germline V CDR1 and CDR2: DFQATT, SNEGSKA (reference sequence). The DNA for the CDR3 is TGCAGTGCCCCTATTAGCGGGGCATTAGATACGCAGTATTTT. Amino acids: CSAPISGALDTQYF.

This clonotype appeared many times. V gene TRBV6-5 combines with J gene TRBJ2-1, with D possibly TRBD2 on 6 matching bases. CDR1 is MNHEY, CDR2 SVGAGI, per germline. Trimming pared 3 bases from V and 1 base from J, leaving 10 bases between. The CDR3 has 15 amino acids. The CDR3 DNA reads TGTGCCAGCAGTTATTTTGGGGGGTCCTACAATGAGCAGTTCTTC. Protein sequence: CASSYFGGSYNEQFF.

This clonotype was detected ten times or more. The chain is built from TRBV6-6 and TRBJ2-1, with a possible D match to TRBD2 (5 bases). Germline CDR1 MNHNY, CDR2 SVGAGI (reference sequence). This CDR3 comprises 13 residues. V dropped 0 bases and J dropped 7 bases, with 7 bases sitting between them. The chain's CDR3 is CASSYSRGNEQFF. CDR3 DNA: TGTGCCAGCAGTTACTCGCGAGGGAATGAGCAGTTCTTC.

J is TRBJ1-1 and V is TRBV5-6, with TRBD1 matching 7 bases. Losses at the gene ends were 0 bases for V and 1 base for J; bases not matched to a gene: 9. The germline CDR1 and CDR2 sequences are SGHDT and YYEEEE. This CDR3 is built from 17 residues. The CDR3 reads CASSLAGLRGSNTEAFF. DNA of the CDR3: TGTGCCAGCAGCTTGGCGGGGCTCAGGGGGTCGAACACTGAAGCTTTCTTT.

In its sample, this clonotype was seen a few times. This sequence joins TRBV12-3 or TRBV12-4 and TRBJ2-1; TRBD2 aligns across 13 bases. This CDR3 has 17 amino acids. V shed 6 bases and J 2 bases; nucleotides not matched to a gene: 7. The CDR3 reads CASSPMTSGGTYNEQFF. Here the CDR3 DNA reads TGTGCCAGCAGCCCCATGACTAGCGGGGGGACCTACAATGAGCAGTTCTTC.

CDR3: CASSLTSNEQFF. Here the CDR3 DNA reads TGCGCCAGCAGCCTAACGAGCAATGAGCAGTTCTTC. V gene TRBV5-1 combines with J gene TRBJ2-1; D is unresolved. The length of the CDR3 is 12 residues. V was shortened by 4 bases and J by 6 bases, with 8 bases between the two germline ends. Germline V gene lookup returns CDR1 SGHRS and CDR2 YFSETQ.

This clonotype was observed a handful of times. The V and J genes are TRBV2 and TRBJ1-1, with a possible D match to TRBD1 (6 bases). CDR1 and CDR2 from the germline V gene are SNHLY and FYNNEI. The CDR3 is 14 residues long. Trimming removed 5 bases from V and 1 base from J, with 11 bases in between. The CDR3 DNA reads TGTGCCAGCAGTCCAGGGGCCACGAACACTGAAGCTTTCTTT. Translation: CASSPGATNTEAFF.

The table lists this clonotype with a few counts. The chain has TRBV12-3 or TRBV12-4 and TRBJ2-3, with TRBD2 matching 12 bases. The CDR3 contains 17 residues. Trimming at V came to 2 bases and at J to 3 bases, leaving 6 bases not matched to a gene. CDR3 nucleotide sequence: TGTGCCAGCAGTTTAAGACTAGCGGGAGTTTCGACAGATACGCAGTATTTT. It codes for CASSLRLAGVSTDTQYF.

Ten or more counts support this clonotype. The V call is TRBV7-6, the J call TRBJ2-3; D is unclear. Trimming stripped 1 base from V and 1 base from J, with 12 bases between. The CDR3 contains 16 residues. Germline-derived CDR1 and CDR2 are SGHVS and FNYEAQ. CDR3 amino acids: CASSLGGTWGTDTQYF. CDR3 nucleotide sequence: TGTGCCAGCAGCTTAGGCGGAACTTGGGGCACAGATACGCAGTATTTT.

This clonotype was picked up a small number of times. J is TRBJ1-2 and V is TRBV7-9, with D hard to call. V shed 4 bases and J shed 6 bases, with 9 bases lying between them. Germline CDR1 SEHNR, CDR2 FQNEAQ (reference sequence). The CDR3 consists of 12 residues. The CDR3 loop is CASSSRTDGYTF. CDR3 DNA sequence: TGTGCCAGCAGCTCCCGGACCGATGGCTACACCTTC.

This clonotype has just a few counts. This chain links TRBV4-1 with TRBJ2-7; 8 bases are a match to TRBD1. The V gene's germline CDR1 is MGHRA and CDR2 YSYEKL. This CDR3 has 15 residues. The V and J ends lost 1 base and 1 base, in that order; junction bases with no gene match: 3. DNA for the CDR3: TGCGCCAGCAGCCAAGGACAGGGGCCATCCTACGAGCAGTACTTC. Encoded protein: CASSQGQGPSYEQYF.

This clonotype occurred many times. The genes are TRBV2 and TRBJ2-7; D is unresolved. The germline CDR1 and CDR2 sequences are SNHLY and FYNNEI. The CDR3 loop spans 13 amino acids. Trimming pared 6 bases from V and 0 bases from J, leaving 9 bases between. CDR3 coding DNA: TGTGCCAGCAGGGACGGGCCCTCCTACGAGCAGTACTTC. This sequence encodes CASRDGPSYEQYF. The variable domain in full, completed from reference TRBV2 and TRBJ2-7, reads EPEVTQTPSHQVTQMGQEVILRCVPISNHLYFYWYRQILGQKVEFLVSFYNNEISEKSEIFDDQFSVERPDGSNFTLKIRSTKLEDSAMYFCASRDGPSYEQYFGPGTRLTVT.

This clonotype was detected ten times or more. The chain joins TRBV12-3 or TRBV12-4 to TRBJ2-7, with a weak D call TRBD1 (5 bases). V was trimmed by 3 bases and J by 0 bases, leaving 12 bases between them. CDR3 length equals 15 residues. The CDR3 DNA reads TGTGCCAGCAGTTTTAAGGGGCTGAGCTCCTACGAGCAGTACTTC. Its translation: CASSFKGLSSYEQYF.

The sample holds a few counts of this clonotype. The J gene is TRBJ1-6, the V gene TRBV7-2; TRBD1 might be the D (5 bases). Germline assignment: CDR1 SGHTA and CDR2 FQGNSA. Trimming took 4 bases from V and 10 from J, leaving 26 bases between them. The CDR3 has 18 residues. CDR3 sequence: CASSSSPLGTGIGSPLHF. The CDR3 DNA sequence: TGTGCCAGCAGCTCCTCGCCCTTAGGGACGGGGATCGGGTCACCCCTCCACTTT.

A few counts support this clonotype. This rearrangement joins TRBV4-3 to TRBJ2-1; D uncertain. V was clipped by 0 bases and J by 4 bases, with 13 bases between them. This CDR3 has 16 amino acids. CDR1 is LGHNA and CDR2 is YSLEER in the germline V gene. DNA of the CDR3: TGCGCCAGCAGCCAAGATGTAGGACGCCTGTACAATGAGCAGTTCTTC. As protein: CASSQDVGRLYNEQFF.

The sample holds many counts of this clonotype. The V call is TRBV7-2, the J call TRBJ2-3; D tentatively reads TRBD1 or TRBD2 (5 bases each). The CDR3 sequence is 17 residues long. Deletions cut 1 base from V and 1 base from J, with 15 bases between. CDR1 SGHTA and CDR2 FQGNSA come from the germline V gene. Written as DNA, the CDR3 is TGTGCCAGCAGCTTAGTCCCACGGGGCCTCCGCACAGATACGCAGTATTTT. Translation gives CASSLVPRGLRTDTQYF.

The V call is TRBV12-3 or TRBV12-4, the J call TRBJ1-1; the D is unclear. V was clipped by 0 bases and J by 10 bases, with 6 bases between them. This CDR3 has 11 residues. CDR3 sequence (DNA): TGTGCCAGCAGTTTAGCAGGGTTAGCTTTCTTT. It yields the protein CASSLAGLAFF.

The chain links TRBV19 to TRBJ1-3, with 7 bases lining up with TRBD1. The CDR3 has 17 amino acids. The ends lost 9 bases at V and 1 base at J; junction bases unmatched: 15. CDR1 and CDR2 (germline): LNHDA, SQIVND (reference sequence). As DNA, the CDR3 is TGTGCCAGCCGACGACAGGGCATAGTACTTTCTGGAAACACCATATATTTT. Translation gives CASRRQGIVLSGNTIYF.

This chain joins TRBV5-1 and TRBJ2-6; no clear D gene. This CDR3 has 15 residues. Germline V CDR1 and CDR2: SGHRS, YFSETQ. The ends were cut back, 1 base at V and 2 bases at J, with 7 bases in the middle. DNA of the CDR3: TGCGCCAGCAGCTTGCGTGTAGCTGGGGCCAACGTCCTGACTTTC. Its protein is CASSLRVAGANVLTF.

V gene TRBV7-9 combines with J gene TRBJ2-3; D possibly uses TRBD1 or TRBD2 (5 bases each). V was clipped by 5 bases and J by 2 bases, with 11 bases between them. The CDR3 runs to 14 residues. Germline lookup yields CDR1 SEHNR and CDR2 FQNEAQ (reference sequence). CDR3 bases: TGTGCCAGCAGCCTGGGGACGGTCACAGATACGCAGTATTTT. Amino acid sequence: CASSLGTVTDTQYF.

The rearrangement links TRBV7-2 to TRBJ2-7, with 10 bases matching TRBD1. Losses at the gene ends were 6 bases for V and 3 bases for J; bases not matched to a gene: 8. In germline, CDR1 is SGHTA, CDR2 FQGNSA. The CDR3 is made up of 15 amino acids. DNA of the CDR3: TGTGCCAGCAGAAGAACGACAGGGGGCATCTACGAGCAGTACTTC. Translated, it gives CASRRTTGGIYEQYF. The full variable domain, in which reference TRBV7-2 and TRBJ2-7 provide the parts outside the CDR3, is GAGVSQSPSNKVTEKGKDVELRCDPISGHTALYWYRQSLGQGLEFLIYFQGNSAPDKSGLPSDRFSAERTGGSVSTLTIQRTQQEDSAVYLCASRRTTGGIYEQYFGPGTRLTVT.

This clonotype showed up just a few times. DNA of the CDR3: TGTGCCAGCAGCTTGTCTCGGGACAACACCGGGGAGCTGTTTTTT. This translates into CASSLSRDNTGELFF. The chain uses TRBV5-5 and TRBJ2-2; D is perhaps TRBD1 or TRBD2 (5 bases each). Trimming cost V 1 base and J 2 bases, with 9 bases left between them. The CDR3 runs to 15 residues. The germline V gene encodes CDR1 SGHKS and CDR2 YYEKEE (reference sequence).

V usage is TRBV12-3 or TRBV12-4 and J usage is TRBJ1-5; 10 bases align to TRBD1. V trimming: 5 bases; J trimming: 7 bases; junction bases outside the gene matches: 8. This CDR3 has 15 residues. The CDR3 region is CASSTRDRGGQPQHF. The CDR3 region has the DNA TGTGCCAGCAGTACCCGGGACAGGGGTGGGCAGCCCCAGCATTTT.

The gene calls are TRBV5-5 and TRBJ2-5; 8 bases agree with TRBD1. Trimming took 4 bases from V and 4 from J; bases not matched to a gene: 15. CDR3 size: 17 residues. In germline, CDR1 is SGHKS, CDR2 YYEKEE (reference sequence). CDR3 in DNA: TGTGCCAGCAGCCTACCTCGGACAGGGTCTTTGGGAGAGACCCAGTACTTC. Protein: CASSLPRTGSLGETQYF.